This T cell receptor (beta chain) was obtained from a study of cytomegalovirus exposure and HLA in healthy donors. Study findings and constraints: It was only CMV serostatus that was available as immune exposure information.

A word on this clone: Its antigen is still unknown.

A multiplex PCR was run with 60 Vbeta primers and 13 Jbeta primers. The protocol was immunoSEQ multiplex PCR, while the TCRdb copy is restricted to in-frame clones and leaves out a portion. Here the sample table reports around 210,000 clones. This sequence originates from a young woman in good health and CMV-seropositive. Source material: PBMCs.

CDR3 DNA sequence: TGTGCCAGCAGTTACCTCTCGGTGACAGATACGCAGTATTTT. This translates into CASSYLSVTDTQYF. The chain is built from TRBV6-5 and TRBJ2-3; D is unresolved. V lost 2 bases and J lost 3, with 9 bases in between. This CDR3 has 14 amino acids. Per germline, CDR1 MNHEY and CDR2 SVGAGI.